This passage covers 23 T cell receptor beta chains from one sample sequenced in a study of control samples from healthy donors and cancer patients. Assay used: immunoSEQ multiplex PCR; TCRdb lists only in-frame clones, some missing. The sample lists 65,000 to 75,000 clones, about 90% seen once, with about 4.2% in the top ten. Sequencing was performed on blood. These receptors all stem from a woman between 50 and 59 years old in good health.

This clone was observed a few times. This chain uses TRBV7-9 with TRBJ2-2; the match to TRBD2 covers 7 bases. Trimming took 7 bases from V and 7 from J; bases not matched to a gene: 12. The CDR3 length is 15 residues. The germline V gene encodes CDR1 SEHNR and CDR2 FQNEAQ (reference sequence). The CDR3 DNA reads as TGTGCCAGCATCAACGTCCGGGAGGCAAACGGGGAGCTGTTTTTT. Translating gives CASINVREANGELFF.

V gene TRBV19 combines with J gene TRBJ1-2; the match to TRBD1 covers 7 bases. The V and J ends lost 11 bases and 4 bases, in that order; junction bases with no gene match: 7. The CDR3 is made up of 12 amino acids. Germline V gene data show CDR1 as LNHDA and CDR2 as SQIVND (reference sequence). The CDR3 loop reads CAGTGDGYGYTF. For the CDR3, the DNA is TGTGCCGGCACAGGGGATGGCTATGGCTACACCTTC.

V and J are TRBV11-2 and TRBJ2-4, with a tentative D call TRBD1 (5 bases). The V end lost 5 bases, the J end lost 0 bases, and 20 bases lay between the germline ends. The CDR3 consists of 18 residues. Germline V gene sequence: CDR1 SGHAT, CDR2 FQNNGV. The CDR3 region has the DNA TGTGCCAGCAGCAAAAAGGGGCAGTCGCGCCTAGCCAAAAACATTCAGTACTTC. Translation gives CASSKKGQSRLAKNIQYF.

This clone was observed a few times. The rearrangement joins TRBV28 to TRBJ1-3, with 9 nucleotides matching TRBD1. J gave up 7 bases and V 8 bases, and 6 bases lay outside the gene matches. The CDR3 is 13 amino acids. Germline loops: CDR1 MDHEN, CDR2 SYDVKM. In DNA form, the CDR3 reads TGTGCCAGCCAGACAGGGGGACTGAACACCATATATTTT. Its protein product is CASQTGGLNTIYF.

The chain is built from TRBV19 and TRBJ2-7; TRBD1 matches 7 bases. Germline V lookup: CDR1 LNHDA, CDR2 SQIVND (reference sequence). Losses at the gene ends were 1 base for V and 6 bases for J; bases not matched to a gene: 6. The CDR3 covers 14 residues. CDR3: CASSIGQGIGEQYF. CDR3 nucleotide sequence: TGTGCCAGTAGTATAGGACAGGGAATCGGCGAGCAGTACTTC.

J is TRBJ1-1 and V is TRBV19; a possible D gene is TRBD1 (5 bases). Deletions cut 5 bases from V and 4 bases from J, with 14 bases between. Germline loops: CDR1 LNHDA, CDR2 SQIVND (reference sequence). This CDR3 contains 14 residues. DNA of the CDR3: TGTGCCAGTAGTGTCCAGGGCCGAGGCACTGAAGCTTTCTTT. Protein sequence: CASSVQGRGTEAFF.

The J gene is TRBJ2-6, the V gene TRBV25-1; D not certain. V was trimmed by 7 bases and J by 4 bases, leaving 2 bases between them. Germline V gives CDR1 MGHDK, CDR2 SYGVNS. CDR3 length equals 11 residues. The DNA of the CDR3 is TGTGCCAGCACCGGGGCCAACGTCCTGACTTTC. Protein: CASTGANVLTF.

The chain has TRBV4-1 and TRBJ2-5, with a possible D match to TRBD1 (6 bases). Germline V gene sequence: CDR1 MGHRA, CDR2 YSYEKL. This CDR3 spans 15 amino acids. The V gene lost 0 bases and the J gene lost 5 bases, with 13 bases spanning the gap. In nucleotides, the CDR3 is TGCGCCAGCAGCCAAGATTCTCAGGGGCAGGAGACCCAGTACTTC. This translates into CASSQDSQGQETQYF.

The CDR3 region is CASSRTIYEQYF. For the CDR3, the DNA is TGTGCCAGCAGTCGGACAATCTACGAGCAGTACTTC. The gene calls are TRBV6-2 or TRBV6-3 and TRBJ2-7, with D possibly matching TRBD1 (5 bases). The CDR3 runs 12 residues. CDR1 is MNHEY and CDR2 is SVGEGT in the germline V gene. The V gene lost 5 bases and the J gene lost 3 bases, with 8 bases spanning the gap.

The chain is built from TRBV7-2 and TRBJ2-1, with D perhaps matching TRBD2 (5 bases). Trimming stripped 1 base from V and 4 bases from J, with 14 bases between. The CDR3 loop spans 16 amino acids. CDR1 SGHTA and CDR2 FQGNSA come from the germline V gene. CDR3 region: CASSLDGISRYNEQFF. CDR3 nucleotides: TGTGCCAGCAGCTTAGACGGGATCTCCCGGTACAATGAGCAGTTCTTC.

The rearrangement links TRBV28 to TRBJ1-2, with TRBD1 identical over 11 bases. The germline V gene has CDR1 MDHEN and CDR2 SYDVKM. The trim removed 7 bases at V and 5 bases at J, leaving 15 bases unmatched. The CDR3 is 17 residues long. The CDR3 loop is CASKIRSRTGGRYGYTF. The CDR3 DNA reads TGTGCCAGCAAAATTAGGTCACGGACAGGGGGCCGTTATGGCTACACCTTC.

This clone was seen once. J is TRBJ1-5 and V is TRBV6-2 or TRBV6-3; D perhaps matches TRBD1 (5 bases). In germline, CDR1 is MNHEY, CDR2 SVGEGT. The CDR3 runs to 14 residues. Trimming took 5 bases from V and 2 from J, leaving 10 bases between them. The CDR3 reads CASSTQGGNQPQHF. The DNA of the CDR3 is TGTGCCAGCAGTACTCAGGGAGGCAATCAGCCCCAGCATTTT.

The chain carries TRBV6-4 and TRBJ1-2; D ambiguous. This CDR3 has 14 amino acids. The ends were cut back, 4 bases at V and 3 bases at J, with 12 bases in the middle. Germline values: CDR1 MRHNA, CDR2 SNTAGT. CDR3 nucleotides: TGTGCCAGCAGTGGGTCGCGGGTAGACTATGGCTACACCTTC. Its translation: CASSGSRVDYGYTF.

The chain is built from TRBV5-5 and TRBJ1-3; weak D call: TRBD1 (6 bases). CDR3 length: 13 amino acids. The germline gives CDR1 SGHKS, CDR2 YYEKEE (reference sequence). Trimming removed 4 bases from V and 8 bases from J, with 13 bases in between. The CDR3 DNA reads as TGTGCCAGCAGCCCGCGGGGGGCTTACACCATATATTTT. Amino acid sequence: CASSPRGAYTIYF.

The gene calls are TRBV4-2 and TRBJ2-3; D may be TRBD2 (6 bases). CDR3 size: 17 residues. Germline lookup yields CDR1 LGHNA and CDR2 YNFKEQ. Deletions cut 0 bases from V and 3 bases from J, with 16 bases between. Here the CDR3 DNA reads TGTGCCAGCAGCCAAGATTTGAGGGCGGGACCGACAGATACGCAGTATTTT. Residues: CASSQDLRAGPTDTQYF.

CDR3 DNA: TGCGCCAGCAGCCGCGGGGGCGGGAGTGGTGAGACCCAGTACTTC. Amino acids: CASSRGGGSGETQYF. This chain connects TRBV5-1 to TRBJ2-5, with a tentative D call TRBD2 (7 bases). The CDR3 length is 15 residues. Trimming cost V 4 bases and J 5 bases, with 18 bases left between them. The V gene's germline CDR1 is SGHRS and CDR2 YFSETQ.

This chain links TRBV7-3 with TRBJ2-1; D is possibly TRBD2 (6 bases). Germline CDR1 and CDR2: SGHTA and FQGTGA. V was trimmed by 0 bases and J by 9 bases, leaving 15 bases between them. CDR3 length: 15 residues. CDR3 protein: CASSLTLGPGGEQFF. CDR3 in DNA: TGTGCCAGCAGCTTAACGTTAGGCCCCGGGGGTGAGCAGTTCTTC.

V gene TRBV6-1 combines with J gene TRBJ1-1, with no clear D. This CDR3 spans 15 amino acids. The V end lost 2 bases, the J end lost 1 base, and 11 bases lay between the germline ends. Germline assignment: CDR1 MNHNS and CDR2 SASEGT. Written as DNA, the CDR3 is TGTGCCAGCAGTGAACGGCGGAAAACGAACACTGAAGCTTTCTTT. This sequence encodes CASSERRKTNTEAFF.

The gene calls are TRBV10-3 and TRBJ2-1, with D unresolved. Looked up from germline, CDR1 is ENHRY and CDR2 is SYGVKD. This CDR3 is built from 12 residues. Trimming took off 6 bases at V and 3 bases at J, with 6 bases between the two ends. CDR3 DNA sequence: TGTGCCATCAGCCCCGACTACAATGAGCAGTTCTTC. This sequence encodes CAISPDYNEQFF.

The chain is built from TRBV12-5 and TRBJ2-2; 9 nucleotides line up with TRBD1. J gave up 6 bases and V 0 bases, and 5 bases lay outside the gene matches. This CDR3 contains 16 residues. Per the germline V gene, CDR1 is LGHNT and CDR2 is FRNRAP. The CDR3 DNA sequence: TGTGCTAGTGGTTTGGTATTGGGACAGGGTGCCGGGGAGCTGTTTTTT. The encoded protein is CASGLVLGQGAGELFF. The variable domain in full, completed from reference TRBV12-5 and TRBJ2-2, reads DARVTQTPRHKVTEMGQEVTMRCQPILGHNTVFWYRQTMMQGLELLAYFRNRAPLDDSGMPKDRFSAEMPDATLATLKIQPSEPRDSAVYFCASGLVLGQGAGELFFGEGSRLTVL.

The chain is built from TRBV3-1 (or the pseudogene TRBV3-2) and TRBJ2-2, with D perhaps matching TRBD1 (6 bases). This CDR3 comprises 14 residues. Trimming cost V 4 bases and J 2 bases, with 8 bases left between them. Germline lookup yields CDR1 LGHDT and CDR2 YNNKEL (reference sequence). CDR3 in DNA: TGTGCCAGCAGCCTACAGGGCAACACCGGGGAGCTGTTTTTT. Translation gives CASSLQGNTGELFF.

The chain combines TRBV28 with TRBJ2-5; 7 bases are a match to TRBD2. Germline V gives CDR1 MDHEN, CDR2 SYDVKM. Germline trimming cut 7 bases from V and 5 bases from J; bases unmatched to any gene: 10. This CDR3 comprises 14 residues. CDR3 sequence (DNA): TGTGCCAGCACCCCAGGGTCAGCGGGGGAGACCCAGTACTTC. This codes for CASTPGSAGETQYF.

The V and J genes are TRBV5-6 and TRBJ2-5; maybe TRBD1 (5 bases). Deletions cut 5 bases from V and 2 bases from J, with 28 bases between. The germline V gene has CDR1 SGHDT and CDR2 YYEEEE. CDR3 length: 19 residues. This CDR3 is CASSLRTQGKGWAQETQYF. As DNA, the CDR3 is TGTGCCAGCAGTCTCCGGACACAAGGAAAGGGTTGGGCACAAGAGACCCAGTACTTC.